Listed below are T cell receptor beta chains from one sample, sequenced in a study of T cells in Graves' hyperthyroidism and ophthalmopathy. TCRdb used MiXCR to reprocess the multiplex PCR reads, holding one entry per CDR3 protein. The data hold under 250,000 distinct CDR3 sequences, with around 17% observed a single time. Input material: blood. These receptors originate from a woman in her 50s with Graves' hyperthyroidism. Both conserved end residues are part of each CDR3. The order of the fields is clone size, D gene, V gene, J gene, CDR3 protein, CDR3 DNA. A D gene is named only where the DNA matches it firmly. Size is stated for part of the rows, as once, few or many counts, or as a class when the clone is expanded.

>many|.|TRBV6-5|TRBJ1-1
CASSYVSRNTEAFF
TGTGCCAGCAGTTACGTCAGCCGGAACACTGAAGCTTTCTTT
>.|TRBD2|TRBV6-2/TRBV6-3|TRBJ2-3
CASSPLAGFTDTQYF
TGTGCCAGCAGTCCACTAGCGGGGTTCACAGATACGCAGTATTTT
>many|TRBD1|TRBV12-5|TRBJ1-5
CASGQQGWGQPQHF
TGTGCTAGTGGGCAACAGGGGTGGGGACAGCCCCAGCATTTT
>many|TRBD2|TRBV6-1|TRBJ2-1
CASNGVTSGISYNEQFF
TGTGCCAGCAACGGAGTGACTAGCGGAATCTCCTACAATGAGCAGTTCTTC
>.|TRBD1|TRBV11-2|TRBJ2-7
CASSLGQGGISYEQYF
TGTGCCAGCAGCTTAGGACAGGGTGGCATCTCCTACGAGCAGTACTTC
>many|.|TRBV15|TRBJ2-1
CATSRGRGSGHNEQFF
TGTGCCACCAGCAGAGGACGAGGGAGTGGGCACAATGAGCAGTTCTTC
>.|.|TRBV5-1|TRBJ1-2
CASSLENREAYTF
TGCGCCAGCAGCTTGGAAAACAGGGAGGCCTACACCTTC
>many|TRBD1|TRBV28|TRBJ2-7
CASSFSPQTGDYEQYF
TGTGCCAGCAGTTTCTCCCCTCAGACAGGGGATTACGAGCAGTACTTC
>many|.|TRBV18|TRBJ2-1
CASSPYLGKDNEQFF
TGTGCCAGCTCACCATACCTGGGAAAGGACAATGAGCAGTTCTTC
>many|TRBD1|TRBV2|TRBJ2-4
CASRSGGDGKNIQYF
TGTGCCAGCCGCTCAGGGGGCGACGGGAAAAACATTCAGTACTTC
>.|TRBD1|TRBV7-2|TRBJ1-1
CASSLMTGGNTEAFF
TGTGCCAGCAGTCTCATGACAGGGGGGAACACTGAAGCTTTCTTT
>many|TRBD1|TRBV5-1|TRBJ1-2
CASDAGQGYGYTF
TGCGCCAGCGACGCGGGACAGGGGTATGGCTACACCTTC
>many|TRBD1|TRBV5-4|TRBJ1-1
CASSQGTAGAKMNTEAFF
TGTGCCAGCAGCCAGGGGACAGCCGGGGCAAAGATGAACACTGAAGCTTTCTTT
>many|.|TRBV12-3/TRBV12-4|TRBJ2-7
CASTSGREQYF
TGTGCCAGCACCTCGGGGCGGGAGCAGTACTTC
>.|.|TRBV20-1|TRBJ1-5
CSARDLRRYDQPQHF
TGCAGTGCTAGAGATCTTAGAAGGTACGATCAGCCCCAGCATTTT
>.|TRBD1|TRBV9|TRBJ1-2
CASSVSGQGRVYGYTF
TGTGCCAGCAGCGTTTCGGGACAGGGGAGGGTCTATGGCTACACCTTC
>many|TRBD2|TRBV20-1|TRBJ2-1
CSASNWLAGENEQFF
TGCAGTGCTAGTAACTGGCTAGCGGGAGAGAATGAGCAGTTCTTC
>.|TRBD2|TRBV11-2|TRBJ2-2
CASSFAPGTSGNTGELFF
TGTGCCAGCAGCTTCGCCCCCGGGACTAGCGGAAACACCGGGGAGCTGTTTTTT
>many|.|TRBV10-3|TRBJ2-5
CAISRVGETQYF
TGTGCCATCAGCAGGGTAGGAGAGACCCAGTACTTC
>.|.|TRBV12-3/TRBV12-4|TRBJ2-5
CASSLSVETQYF
TGTGCCAGCAGTTTAAGTGTGGAGACCCAGTACTTC
>few|TRBD1|TRBV19|TRBJ2-7
CASSLRTGVDEQYF
TGTGCCAGTAGTCTCCGGACAGGGGTCGACGAGCAGTACTTC
>many|.|TRBV30|TRBJ1-5
CAWSVQTDQPQHF
TGTGCCTGGAGTGTACAGACGGATCAGCCCCAGCATTTT
>.|.|TRBV4-1|TRBJ2-1
CASSQADPESSYNERFF
TGCGCCAGCAGCCAAGCCGACCCGGAAAGCTCCTACAATGAGCGGTTCTTC
>.|TRBD2|TRBV7-8|TRBJ2-2
CASSVTNGAGVGTGELFF
TGTGCCAGCAGCGTAACTAATGGTGCGGGAGTTGGCACCGGGGAGCTGTTTTTT
>many|TRBD2|TRBV12-3/TRBV12-4|TRBJ2-7
CASSSSLAEDYEQYF
TGTGCCAGCAGTTCCTCTCTAGCGGAAGACTACGAGCAGTACTTC
>.|TRBD1|TRBV6-2/TRBV6-3|TRBJ2-7
CASSYSRGQGRGGEQYF
TGTGCCAGCAGTTACTCAAGGGGACAGGGGAGAGGAGGCGAGCAGTACTTC
>few|.|TRBV12-3/TRBV12-4|TRBJ2-5
CASSLWQETQYF
TGTGCCAGCAGTTTATGGCAAGAGACCCAGTACTTC
>many|TRBD2|TRBV28|TRBJ2-7
CASSFYPLAGPSYEQYF
TGTGCCAGCAGTTTCTATCCACTAGCGGGCCCCTCCTACGAGCAGTACTTC
>many|.|TRBV18|TRBJ1-1
CASSPGIFGNTEAFF
TGTGCCAGCTCACCCGGGATCTTCGGGAACACTGAAGCTTTCTTT
>.|TRBD1|TRBV9|TRBJ2-7
CASSEGQHSYEQYF
TGTGCCAGCAGCGAGGGACAGCACTCCTACGAGCAGTACTTC
>.|.|TRBV3-1|TRBJ2-7
CASSKVSRDPDYEQYF
TGTGCCAGCAGCAAAGTGAGCCGGGATCCAGACTACGAGCAGTACTTC
>many|.|TRBV11-3|TRBJ2-7
CASSLEGGMIPSSYEQYF
TGTGCCAGCAGCTTAGAGGGGGGAATGATCCCGAGCTCCTACGAGCAGTACTTC